This T cell receptor (beta chain) was identified during a study of breast tumors, draining lymph nodes, adjacent tissues. Study observations and caveats: The lymph node origin of tumor T cells was framed as consistent with a hypothesis, not demonstrated. The data were judged consistent with most tumor T cells coming from lymph node and expanding in tumor. Luminal-like breast cancer showed significantly higher tumor–nontumor repertoire similarity than basal-like.

This clonotype was observed many times. Its antigen is not identified. In TCRdb, the multiplex PCR reads were re-called with MiXCR into one record per CDR3 protein. Of 100,000 or so distinct CDR3 sequences in the sample, about 20% are singletons; the top ten hold less than 1.5%. Samples came from axillary lymph nodes draining the breast cancer. The CDR3 extends over 15 amino acids. The germline CDR1 and CDR2 sequences are LNHNV and YYDKDF (reference sequence). Between the trimmed V and J ends, which lost 0 bases and 0 bases, there was a span of 8 bases. This TCR was sampled from a female donor with breast cancer. Some clones in this sample may be carry-over from other donors' samples. The rearrangement uses TRBV15 and TRBJ1-2; no clear D gene. Sequenced material: axillary lymph node tissue. The CDR3 loop is CATSRDQAANYGYTF. The CDR3 DNA sequence: TGTGCCACCAGCAGAGACCAGGCCGCTAACTATGGCTACACCTTC.